This TCR beta chain was documented in a study of neurological immune-mediated disorders. Each TCR transcript was tagged with a 10-nucleotide random UMI during 5'RACE. From the 5' RACE reads, TCRdb called clonotypes with MiXCR, one entry per CDR3 protein. The profile covers tens of thousands of distinct CDR3 sequences, with 3% to 4% appearing a single time and approximately 5.8% taken by the ten largest. This clonotype was observed at least ten times. What it recognizes is unknown. The starting material, 2 million PBMCs stored at -80 C, gave rise to the unsorted libraries. Whole-study findings and limits: Healthy controls had more TCR clonal expansion than multiple sclerosis, which showed the least, whereas HTLV-1-associated myelopathy showed the most.

Input material: PBMCs. The clonotype originates from a man aged 35 to 55 with multiple sclerosis.

This CDR3 reads CAISEGQYGYTF. CDR3 bases: TGTGCCATCAGTGAGGGGCAGTACGGCTACACCTTC. This chain joins TRBV10-3 and TRBJ1-2; D call uncertain. V lost 2 bases to trimming and J lost 8 bases, with 9 bases between them. Per germline, CDR1 ENHRY and CDR2 SYGVKD. This CDR3 comprises 12 residues.